The sequence of this T cell receptor (beta chain) was determined in a study of blood T cell repertoires in COVID-19 (dated by TCRdb to 2019 to 2021). Background for the entire study: Collaborator samples came from the United States, Italy and Spain and covered acute and convalescent phases of COVID-19. The prospective study material was composed of cDNA or gDNA derived from T cells, B-cell-depleted T cells, or PBMCs. Subjects who had been exposed to COVID-19, were actively infected with it, or had recovered from it provided the deeply sampled blood TCRbeta repertoires that made up the dataset. The repertoires were released in a freely available public database meant as a resource for research on the immune response to SARS-CoV-2. Samples came from the ongoing ImmuneRACE study (first 160 participants) plus 1,254 subjects from 6 global collaborators. The sample metadata nearly always contained a de-identified subject ID, COVID-19 status, age in years and sex. Where available, HLA class I and class II types were taken from metadata supplied by the sample provider and were not determined by assay-based typing.

General study outcomes and caveats: The amount of clinical and demographic metadata varied by source and participant and was provided uncurated.

Sequences MDHEN (CDR1) and SYDVKM (CDR2) are obtained from the germline V gene. The CDR3 holds 16 amino acids from the cysteine to the phenylalanine. Only the CDR3 DNA is retained, 48 bases long and in frame from the first base. After removal of 7 bases from V and 5 bases from J, the junction retains 14 bases not matched to a gene. At one collaborating source in Seattle, patients were enrolled during active infection and were followed longitudinally through the course of disease. Each collaborating institution followed its own protocols to collect whole blood in K2EDTA tubes. For TCRbeta analysis, collaborators shipped samples as frozen whole blood, isolated PBMCs, or DNA extracted from either of those sample types. Remarks on this clone: What this receptor recognizes is not known. Base qualities are not provided; no much larger clone lies one nucleotide away.

The immunoSEQ Assay, a bias-controlled multiplex PCR, was used to amplify TCRbeta CDR3 regions from genomic DNA. Per the source publication's procedure: Within the assay, amplification of reference gene primers was used to estimate how many nucleated cells each sample contained. To quantify the absolute abundance of each unique TCRbeta CDR3 rearrangement, sequence reads were collapsed and filtered. For each sample, productive Simpson clonality was calculated as the square root of Simpson's diversity index over productive rearrangements. TCRdb limited this immuneACCESS table to in-frame rearrangements with V and J called. A share of clones is missing; checked studies link under half to unresolved V genes, and the rest is unexplained. From that table come the V and J calls and clone size; the DNA was used to work out D and trimming. Within this sample are hundreds of thousands of clones, with 90% of them counted one time only. The ten top clones hold about 1% of the sample.

The TCR originated in a woman aged 40 to 49 with COVID-19, enrolled during active disease. What was sequenced was peripheral blood. This sequence uses TRBV28 and TRBJ2-3; the junction holds 8 bases that match TRBD2. The encoded CDR3 is CASTSPGGRAIDTQYF. The sequence in DNA is TGTGCCAGCACCTCCCCGGGGGGGCGGGCAATAGATACGCAGTATTTT.